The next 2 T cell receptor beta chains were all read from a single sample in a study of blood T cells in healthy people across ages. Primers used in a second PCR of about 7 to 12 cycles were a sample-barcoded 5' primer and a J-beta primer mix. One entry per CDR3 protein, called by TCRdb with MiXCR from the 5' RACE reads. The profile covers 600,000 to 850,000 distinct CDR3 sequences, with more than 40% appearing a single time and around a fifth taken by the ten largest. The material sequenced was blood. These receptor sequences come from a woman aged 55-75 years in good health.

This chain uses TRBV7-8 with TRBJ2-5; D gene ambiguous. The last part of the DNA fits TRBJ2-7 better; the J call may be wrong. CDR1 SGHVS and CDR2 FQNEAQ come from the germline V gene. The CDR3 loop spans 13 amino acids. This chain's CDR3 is CASTLISSYEQYF. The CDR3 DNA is TGTGCCAGTACCCTGATAAGCTCCTACGAGCAGTACTTC.

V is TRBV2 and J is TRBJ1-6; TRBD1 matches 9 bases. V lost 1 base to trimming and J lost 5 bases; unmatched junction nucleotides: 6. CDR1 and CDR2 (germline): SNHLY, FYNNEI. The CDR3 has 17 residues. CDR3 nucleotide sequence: TGTGCCAGCAGTGAAGTGGGGACAGGGATGGATAATTCACCCCTCCACTTT. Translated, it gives CASSEVGTGMDNSPLHF.